This T cell receptor beta chain stems from a study of long-term antiretroviral therapy in people with HIV. Turning to the study itself: In the earliest collections, sampling predates the 2015 immediate-ART recommendation by about a decade. Study-level points and caveats: Versus controls, repertoires in people with HIV had narrower CDR3 length ranges. Diversity rose after ART but stayed below transplant donor controls.

Note on this clone: The target antigen is unknown.

CDR3 length: 17 residues. The germline V gene encodes CDR1 SEHNR and CDR2 FQNEAQ (reference sequence). The V and J ends lost 4 bases and 3 bases, in that order; junction bases with no gene match: 13. Survey level was the resolution at which the v3.0 immunoSEQ assay ran. Measured with immunoSEQ multiplex PCR; TCRdb has only the in-frame clones, and not every one. The sample carries about 22,000 clones, around 90% recorded once. Only United States sites treated participants with HIV. This chain connects TRBV7-9 to TRBJ2-7; 9 nucleotides match TRBD1. The origin of this receptor is a man between 60 and 75 years old with HIV. The sample here was unsorted PBMCs, taken 2.3 years after starting antiretroviral therapy. The CDR3 DNA follows: TGTGCCAGCAGCTCTCCTACCGGGACAGGGATCGGCTACGAGCAGTACTTC. Amino acid sequence: CASSSPTGTGIGYEQYF.